The clone carrying this T cell receptor (beta chain) was seen at least ten times. Its cognate antigen is unknown. The record originates from a study of metastatic and nonmetastatic thyroid tumors. Study as a whole: It was across blood and tumor or nodule tissue from malignant and benign thyroid patients that repertoires were compared.

CDR1 SGHRS and CDR2 YFSETQ come from the germline V gene. V lost 0 bases and J lost 1, with 7 bases in between. CDR3 length: 14 amino acids. General observations from the study: In blood and tumor, TCR beta diversity was reportedly significantly higher in malignant thyroid tumors than in benign nodules.

No patient received treatment before thyroid surgery. The authors' processing: What underpinned the distant-metastasis classifier for papillary thyroid cancer was the set of CDR3 differences across clinicopathological groups. Through MiXCR, TCRdb re-clonotyped the PCR reads. In this record, the V and J calls reflect TCRdb's handling and not the investigators' own analysis. The table shows approximately 37,000 clones, with approximately 15% occurring only once. The rearrangement links TRBV5-1 to TRBJ2-5; D uncertain. The specimen sequenced was blood. The TCR originated in a male donor with papillary thyroid cancer or a benign thyroid nodule (not recorded which). Some clones in this sample may be carry-over from other donors' samples. In DNA form, the CDR3 reads TGCGCCAGCAGCTTGGGGGCGTCCCAAGAGACCCAGTACTTC. Its translation: CASSLGASQETQYF.